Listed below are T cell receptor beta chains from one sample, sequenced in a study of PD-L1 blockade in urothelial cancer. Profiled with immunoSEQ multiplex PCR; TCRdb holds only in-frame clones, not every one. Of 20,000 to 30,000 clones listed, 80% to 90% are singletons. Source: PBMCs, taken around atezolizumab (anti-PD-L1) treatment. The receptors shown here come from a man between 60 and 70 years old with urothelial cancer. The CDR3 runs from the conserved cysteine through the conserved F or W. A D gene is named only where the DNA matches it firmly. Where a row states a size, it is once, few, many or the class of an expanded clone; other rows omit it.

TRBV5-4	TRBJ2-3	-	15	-	TGTGCCAGCAGGTACCAGGGTGGTGGAACAGATACGCAGTATTTT	CASRYQGGGTDTQYF
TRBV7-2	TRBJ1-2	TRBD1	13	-	TGTGCCAGCAGCGTACAGGGGCTTGGTGGCTACACCTTC	CASSVQGLGGYTF
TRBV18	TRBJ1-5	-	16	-	TGTGCCAGCTCACCAGGCTCCCTCGGGGGCAATCAGCCCCAGCATTTT	CASSPGSLGGNQPQHF
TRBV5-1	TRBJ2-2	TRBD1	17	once	TGCGCCAGCAGCTTGGCCCCCGGCAGGGGGCTAACCGGGGAGCTGTTTTTT	CASSLAPGRGLTGELFF
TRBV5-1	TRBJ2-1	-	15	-	TGCGCCAGCAGCTCCGGGACTGGCGGATCCAATGAGCAGTTCTTC	CASSSGTGGSNEQFF
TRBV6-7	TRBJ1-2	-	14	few	TGTGCCAGCAGGAACAGGTCTTATTACTATGGCTACACCTTC	CASRNRSYYYGYTF
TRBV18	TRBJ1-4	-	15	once	TGTGCCAGCTCACCACCGACGGGAACTAATGAAAAACTGTTTTTT	CASSPPTGTNEKLFF
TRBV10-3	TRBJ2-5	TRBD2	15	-	TGTGCCATCAGTGCGACTAGCGGGGGGGGAAAGACCCAGTACTTC	CAISATSGGGKTQYF
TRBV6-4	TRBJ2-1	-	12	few	TGTGCCAGCAGTGCAGGAACCCATGAGCAGTTCTTC	CASSAGTHEQFF
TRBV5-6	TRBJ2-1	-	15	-	TGTGCCAGCAGCTTGTGGGCAGGGGCCTACAATGAGCAGTTCTTC	CASSLWAGAYNEQFF
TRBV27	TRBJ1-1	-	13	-	TGTGCCAGCAGTTTGCAGATGAACACTGAAGCTTTCTTT	CASSLQMNTEAFF
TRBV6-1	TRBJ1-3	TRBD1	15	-	TGTGCCAGCACTACGCCGGGACAGGTGCAATACACCATATATTTT	CASTTPGQVQYTIYF
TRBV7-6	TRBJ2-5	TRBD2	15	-	TGTGCCAGCAGCTTAGCGCTGGGGGGGGGAGAGACCCAGTACTTC	CASSLALGGGETQYF
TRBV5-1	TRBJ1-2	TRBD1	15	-	TGCGCCAGCAGCATACCGGGACAGACGAACTATGGCTACACCTTC	CASSIPGQTNYGYTF